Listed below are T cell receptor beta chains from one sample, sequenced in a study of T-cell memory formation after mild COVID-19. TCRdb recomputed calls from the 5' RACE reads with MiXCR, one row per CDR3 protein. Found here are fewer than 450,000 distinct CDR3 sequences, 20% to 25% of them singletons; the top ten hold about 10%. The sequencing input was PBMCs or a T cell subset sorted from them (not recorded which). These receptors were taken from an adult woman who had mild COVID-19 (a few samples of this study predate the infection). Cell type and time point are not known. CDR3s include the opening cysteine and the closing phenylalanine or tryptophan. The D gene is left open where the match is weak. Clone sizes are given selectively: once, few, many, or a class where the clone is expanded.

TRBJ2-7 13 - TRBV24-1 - TGTGCCACCAGTCGGGACGGAGGGTACGAGCAGTACTTC CATSRDGGYEQYF
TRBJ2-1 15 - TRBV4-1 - TGCGCCAGCAGCCAAGGTCCTCCCAAGGTCAATGAGCAGTTCTTC CASSQGPPKVNEQFF
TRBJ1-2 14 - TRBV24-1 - TGTGCCACCAGTGATCCCGACAGGTACTATGGCTACACCTTC CATSDPDRYYGYTF
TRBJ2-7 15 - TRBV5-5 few TGTGCCAGCAGCTTGAGGGAGGACCTCCCCAACGAGCAGTACTTC CASSLREDLPNEQYF
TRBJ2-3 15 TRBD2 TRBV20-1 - TGCAGTGCTATAAGGAGCGGGAGTAGCACAGATACGCAGTATTTT CSAIRSGSSTDTQYF
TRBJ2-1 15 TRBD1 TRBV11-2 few TGTGCCAGCAGCCCTGGGGCTTCCGCAGGGGGAGAGCAGTTCTTC CASSPGASAGGEQFF
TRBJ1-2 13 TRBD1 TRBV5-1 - TGCGCCACCAGACAGGGGAGGGACTATGGCTACACCTTC CATRQGRDYGYTF
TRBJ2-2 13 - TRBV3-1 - TGTGCCAGCAGCCTTGGGGGTGCCGGGGAGCTGTTTTTT CASSLGGAGELFF
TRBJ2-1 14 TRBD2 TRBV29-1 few TGCAGCGTTGTTAAGCGGGAGAACTACAATGAGCAGTTCTTC CSVVKRENYNEQFF
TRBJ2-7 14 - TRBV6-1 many TGTGCCAGCAGTGAGTGGTCGAGCTCCTACGAGCAGTACTTC CASSEWSSSYEQYF
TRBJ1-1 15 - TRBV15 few TGTGCCACCAGCACGCGTTCTCCTCTGTTCGCTGAAGCTTTCTTT CATSTRSPLFAEAFF
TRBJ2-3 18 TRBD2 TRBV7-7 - TGTGCTAGTAGCTTAGGACTAGCGGGAGTTTCTAGCACAGATACGCAGTATTTT CASSLGLAGVSSTDTQYF
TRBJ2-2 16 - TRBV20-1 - TGCAGTGCTAGAGATCGGAACAGGGTCGACACCGGGGAGCTGTTTTTT CSARDRNRVDTGELFF
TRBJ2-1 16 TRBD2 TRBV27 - TGTGCCAGCAGTTTTTCCATTCAGCGGGGGGAGGATGAGCAGTTCTTC CASSFSIQRGEDEQFF
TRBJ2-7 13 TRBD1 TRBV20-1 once TGCAGTGCTCCTCGGACAGGGGGGTACGAGCAGTACTTC CSAPRTGGYEQYF
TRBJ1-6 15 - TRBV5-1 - TGCGCCAGCAGCTTGGATAGGTCTTCAGGTTCACCCCTCCACTTT CASSLDRSSGSPLHF
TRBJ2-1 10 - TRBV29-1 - TGCAGCGTTTCCAGGGGTGAGCAGTTCTTC CSVSRGEQFF
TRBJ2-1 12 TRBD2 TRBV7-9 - TGTGCCAGCAGCTTTGGACTAGCGGGGCCCTTCTTC CASSFGLAGPFF
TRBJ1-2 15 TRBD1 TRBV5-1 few TGCGCCAGCAGCATAGGGACAGGGGGGACCTATGGCTACACCTTC CASSIGTGGTYGYTF
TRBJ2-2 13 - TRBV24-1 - TGTGCCACCGGACCCGCGAACACCGGGGAGCTGTTTTTT CATGPANTGELFF
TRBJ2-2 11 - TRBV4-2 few TGTGCCAGCAGCGGGCGCGGGGAGCTGTTTTTT CASSGRGELFF
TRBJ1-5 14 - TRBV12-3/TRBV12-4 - TGTGCCAGCGGAGCTTGGGGGGGGGATCAGCCCCAGCATTTT CASGAWGGDQPQHF
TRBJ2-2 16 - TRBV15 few TGTGCCACCAGCAGAGTAGGGGGGGGGAACACCGGGGAGCTGTTTTTT CATSRVGGGNTGELFF
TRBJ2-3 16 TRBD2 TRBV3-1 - TGTGCCAGCAGCCAAGTGGCGGGGGGTAGCACAGATACGCAGTATTTT CASSQVAGGSTDTQYF
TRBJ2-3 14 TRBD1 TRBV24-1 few TGTGCCACCAGTGCGACAGGGGGCACAGATACGCAGTATTTT CATSATGGTDTQYF
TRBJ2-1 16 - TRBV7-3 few TGTGCCAGCAGTCCAATCGCGGGACCGTCCTACAATGAGCAGTTCTTC CASSPIAGPSYNEQFF
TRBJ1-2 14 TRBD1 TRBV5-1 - TGCGCCAGCAGCCCGACAGGGGAGCAGCGTGGCTACACCTTC CASSPTGEQRGYTF
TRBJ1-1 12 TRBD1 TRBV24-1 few TGTGCCACCAGTGGGACAGGGTTAGAAGCTTTCTTT CATSGTGLEAFF
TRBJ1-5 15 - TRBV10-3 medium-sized TGTGCCATCAGTGTGGGGGAATTTAGCAATCAGCCCCAGCATTTT CAISVGEFSNQPQHF
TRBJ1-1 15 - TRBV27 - TGTGCCAGCAACCCCACCGGGGCGGCGGTCACTGAAGCTTTCTTT CASNPTGAAVTEAFF
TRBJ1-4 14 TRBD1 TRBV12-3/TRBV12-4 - TGTGCCAGCACCCCTACAGGGGTTAATGAAAAACTGTTTTTT CASTPTGVNEKLFF
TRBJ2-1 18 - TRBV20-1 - TGCAGTGCTAGAGATTATAAGGGAAGGGAGTTGCGGGGCAATGAGCAGTTCTTC CSARDYKGRELRGNEQFF
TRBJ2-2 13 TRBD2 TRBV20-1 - TGCAGTGCGGGGGGGACTAGCACCGGGGAGCTGTTTTTT CSAGGTSTGELFF
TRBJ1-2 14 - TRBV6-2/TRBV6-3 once TGTGCCAGCAGTCATCCGACACGATACTATGGCTACACCTTC CASSHPTRYYGYTF
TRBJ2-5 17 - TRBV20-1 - TGCAGTGCTAGAGATGGGGGGCGGGACAGACACCAAGAGACCCAGTACTTC CSARDGGRDRHQETQYF
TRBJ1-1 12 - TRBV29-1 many TGCAGCGTTGCAGGGGTGAACACTGAAGCTTTCTTT CSVAGVNTEAFF
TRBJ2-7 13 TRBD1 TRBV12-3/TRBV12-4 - TGTGCCAGCAGTACCGACAGGGGCTACGAGCAGTACTTC CASSTDRGYEQYF
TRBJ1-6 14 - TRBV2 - TGTGCCAGCAGAACCGACGCAGGGACTTCACCCCTCCACTTT CASRTDAGTSPLHF
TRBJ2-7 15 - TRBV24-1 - TGTGCCACCAGTGACTCCCGGGACCGATCCTACGAGCAGTACTTC CATSDSRDRSYEQYF
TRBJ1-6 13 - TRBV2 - TGTGCCAGCAGCCAAGGGGGGCATTCACCCCTCCACTTT CASSQGGHSPLHF
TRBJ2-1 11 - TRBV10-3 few TGTGCCATCGGTTTAGTCGATGAGCAGTTCTTC CAIGLVDEQFF
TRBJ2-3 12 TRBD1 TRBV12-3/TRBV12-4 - TGTGCCAGCAGTTTAGAGGGGGCCTCGCAGTATTTT CASSLEGASQYF
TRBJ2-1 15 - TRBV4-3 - TGCGCCAGCAGCCACCTAGGTTCCTACTACAATGAGCAGTTCTTC CASSHLGSYYNEQFF
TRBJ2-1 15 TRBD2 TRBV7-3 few TGTGCCAGCAGCTCGACTAGCGGGAGTCAATATGAGCAGTTCTTC CASSSTSGSQYEQFF
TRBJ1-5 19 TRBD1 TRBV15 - TGTGCCACCAGCAGATATGGGACAGGGGGCGCGGTGGGCAATCAGCCCCAGCATTTT CATSRYGTGGAVGNQPQHF
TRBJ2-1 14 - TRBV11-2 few TGTGCCAGCAGCCCTAGGCCGGTTGCGGTAAAGCAGTTCTTC CASSPRPVAVKQFF